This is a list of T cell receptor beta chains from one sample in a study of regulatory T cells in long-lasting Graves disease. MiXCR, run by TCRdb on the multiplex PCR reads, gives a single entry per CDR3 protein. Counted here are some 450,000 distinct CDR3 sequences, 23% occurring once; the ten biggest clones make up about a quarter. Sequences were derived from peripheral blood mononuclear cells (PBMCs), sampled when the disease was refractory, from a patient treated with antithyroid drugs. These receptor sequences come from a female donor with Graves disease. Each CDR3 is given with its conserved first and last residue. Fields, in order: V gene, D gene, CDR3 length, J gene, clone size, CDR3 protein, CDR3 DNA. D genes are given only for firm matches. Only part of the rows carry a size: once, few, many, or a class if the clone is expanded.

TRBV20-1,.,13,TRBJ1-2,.,CSARVLGLRGYTF,TGCAGTGCTAGAGTTTTAGGGTTACGTGGCTACACCTTC
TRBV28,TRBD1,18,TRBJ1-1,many,CASSLWGGGQGRGQEAFF,TGTGCCAGCAGTTTATGGGGGGGGGGACAGGGGAGAGGGCAAGAAGCTTTCTTT
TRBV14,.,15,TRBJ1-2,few,CASSQVSFAGYGYTF,TGTGCCAGCAGCCAGGTCTCTTTTGCAGGCTATGGCTACACCTTC
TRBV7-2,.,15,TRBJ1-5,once,CASSPGGSGNQPQHF,TGTGCCAGCAGCCCCGGGGGATCGGGCAATCAGCCCCAGCATTTT
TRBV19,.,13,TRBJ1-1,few,CASSIGQKTEAFF,TGTGCCAGTAGTATTGGCCAAAAGACTGAAGCTTTCTTT
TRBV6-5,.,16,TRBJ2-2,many,CASSYLGHGSEGELFF,TGTGCCAGCAGTTACCTCGGACACGGGTCAGAGGGGGAGCTGTTTTTT
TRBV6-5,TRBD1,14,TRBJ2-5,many,CASSYDRDQETQYF,TGTGCCAGCAGTTACGACAGGGACCAAGAGACCCAGTACTTC
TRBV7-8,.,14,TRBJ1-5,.,CASSLAIKGQPQHF,TGTGCCAGCAGCTTAGCGATCAAGGGACAGCCCCAGCATTTT
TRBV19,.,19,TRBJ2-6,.,CASSKNDRLLISGANVLTF,TGTGCCAGTAGTAAAAACGACAGGCTTCTTATCTCTGGGGCCAACGTCCTGACTTTC
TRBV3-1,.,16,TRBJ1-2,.,CASSQVGGGTGGGSTF,.
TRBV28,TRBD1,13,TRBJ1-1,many,CVSWDRGNTEAFF,TGTGTATCGTGGGACAGGGGTAACACTGAAGCTTTCTTT
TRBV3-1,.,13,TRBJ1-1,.,CASSRGPTGEAFF,TGTGCCAGCAGCCGAGGGCCGACAGGAGAAGCTTTCTTT
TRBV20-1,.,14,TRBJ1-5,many,CSARGGNGNQPQHF,TGCAGTGCTAGAGGGGGCAATGGCAATCAGCCCCAGCATTTT
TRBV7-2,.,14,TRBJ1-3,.,CASSWGSAGNTIYF,TGTGCCAGCAGTTGGGGGTCGGCTGGAAACACCATATATTTT
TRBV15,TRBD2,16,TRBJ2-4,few,CATSRFGEGAKNIQYF,TGTGCCACCAGCAGGTTTGGGGAGGGGGCCAAAAACATTCAGTACTTC
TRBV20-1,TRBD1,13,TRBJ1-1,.,CSARRTGANEAFF,TGCAGTGCTAGAAGGACAGGGGCCAATGAAGCTTTCTTT
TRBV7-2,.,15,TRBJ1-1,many,CASSLWARGDTEAFF,TGTGCCAGCAGCTTATGGGCACGGGGGGACACTGAAGCTTTCTTT
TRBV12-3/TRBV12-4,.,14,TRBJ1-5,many,CASSLGGVNQPQHF,TGTGCCAGCAGTTTAGGAGGGGTTAATCAGCCCCAGCATTTT
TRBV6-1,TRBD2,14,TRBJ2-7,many,CASSRGTSTYEQYF,TGTGCCAGCAGCCGCGGGACTAGCACGTACGAGCAGTACTTC
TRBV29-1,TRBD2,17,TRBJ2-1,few,CSVEGGLVPPTGNEQFF,TGCAGCGTTGAGGGGGGACTAGTTCCTCCAACCGGCAATGAGCAGTTCTTC
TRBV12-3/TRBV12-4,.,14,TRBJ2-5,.,CASSSLRVKETQYF,TGTGCCAGCAGTTCCCTTCGGGTGAAAGAGACCCAGTACTTC
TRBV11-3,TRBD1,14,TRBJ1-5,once,CASSWTGNNQPQHF,TGTGCCAGTTCCTGGACAGGGAACAATCAGCCCCAGCATTTT
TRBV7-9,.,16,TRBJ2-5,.,CASSLTGQGSIETQYF,TGTGCCAGCAGCTTAACGGGCCAGGGGAGTATAGAGACCCAGTACTTC
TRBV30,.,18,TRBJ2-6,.,CAWTTFGNLSSGANVLTF,TGTGCCTGGACCACTTTTGGGAACCTCAGCTCTGGGGCCAACGTCCTGACTTTC
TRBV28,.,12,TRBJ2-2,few,CASTMGGGELFF,TGTGCCAGCACCATGGGGGGCGGGGAGCTGTTTTTT
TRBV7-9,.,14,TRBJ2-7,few,CASSLVGSSDEQYF,TGTGCCAGCAGCTTAGTGGGGAGTAGTGACGAGCAGTACTTC
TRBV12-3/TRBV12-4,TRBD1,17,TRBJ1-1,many,CASRDRGRRGMNTEAFF,TGTGCCAGCAGAGACAGGGGCCGGCGCGGGATGAACACTGAAGCTTTCTTT
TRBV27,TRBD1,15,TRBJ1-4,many,CASRQGKWANEKLFF,TGTGCCAGCCGACAGGGCAAGTGGGCAAATGAAAAACTGTTTTTT
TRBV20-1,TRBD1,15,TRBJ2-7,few,CSARDLQGASYEQYF,TGCAGTGCTAGAGACCTTCAGGGGGCCTCCTACGAGCAGTACTTC
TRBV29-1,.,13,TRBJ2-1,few,CSEEGQRGNEQFF,TGCAGCGAAGAAGGACAGCGGGGCAATGAGCAGTTCTTC
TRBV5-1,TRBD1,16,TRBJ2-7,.,CASSMFVGTGDGEQYF,TGCGCCAGCAGCATGTTTGTCGGGACAGGCGACGGCGAGCAGTACTTC
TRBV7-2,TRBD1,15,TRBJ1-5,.,CASSLDGQGDQPQHF,TGTGCCAGCAGCTTAGATGGGCAGGGGGATCAGCCCCAGCATTTT
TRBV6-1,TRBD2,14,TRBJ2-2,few,CASSNLAGAGELFF,TGTGCCAGCAGCAACCTAGCGGGAGCCGGGGAGCTGTTTTTT
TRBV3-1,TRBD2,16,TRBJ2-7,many,CASSQREAGVEYEQYF,TGTGCCAGCAGCCAACGCGAAGCGGGAGTAGAGTACGAGCAGTACTTC
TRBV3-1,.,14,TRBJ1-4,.,CASSPRPFDEKLFF,TGTGCCAGCAGCCCACGTCCCTTCGATGAAAAACTGTTTTTT
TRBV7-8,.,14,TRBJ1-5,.,CASSVDRLTQPQHF,TGTGCCAGCAGCGTCGACAGGCTGACTCAGCCCCAGCATTTT
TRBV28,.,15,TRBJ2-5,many,CATLGSRATQETQYF,TGTGCCACCTTAGGGAGTCGGGCAACCCAAGAGACCCAGTACTTC
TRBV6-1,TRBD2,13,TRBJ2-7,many,CASSGLGNLEQYF,TGTGCCAGCAGCGGACTAGGAAATCTCGAGCAGTACTTC
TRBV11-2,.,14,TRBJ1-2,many,CASSLGTNTYGYTF,TGTGCCAGCAGCTTAGGGACGAACACCTATGGCTACACCTTC
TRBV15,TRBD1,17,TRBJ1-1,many,CATSTGQGSNLNTEAFF,TGTGCCACCTCTACCGGACAGGGGTCAAATTTGAACACTGAAGCTTTCTTT
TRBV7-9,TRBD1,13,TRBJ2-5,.,CASSPTGGETQHF,TGTGCCAGCAGCCCCACAGGGGGCGAGACCCAGCACTTC
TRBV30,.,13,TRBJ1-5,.,CAWSAVGNQPQHF,TGTGCCTGGAGTGCAGTTGGCAATCAGCCCCAGCATTTT
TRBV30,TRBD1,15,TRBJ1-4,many,CAWSHPGTVTEKLFF,TGTGCCTGGAGTCATCCCGGGACAGTCACTGAAAAACTGTTTTTT
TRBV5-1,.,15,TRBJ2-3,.,CASSIDTTSTDTQYF,TGCGCCAGCAGCATTGACACAACTAGCACAGATACGCAGTATTTT
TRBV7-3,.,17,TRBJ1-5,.,CASSLTTGGRPHQPQHF,TGTGCCAGCAGCTTAACTACGGGGGGGCGCCCCCATCAGCCCCAGCATTTT
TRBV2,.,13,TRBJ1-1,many,CASDQLLNTEAFF,TGTGCCAGCGATCAGCTCCTGAACACTGAAGCTTTCTTT
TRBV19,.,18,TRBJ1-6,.,CASMPIGAGGSYNSPLHF,TGTGCCAGTATGCCCATCGGGGCAGGCGGCTCCTATAATTCACCCCTCCACTTT
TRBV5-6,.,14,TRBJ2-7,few,CASSWRTASYEQYF,TGTGCCAGCAGCTGGCGGACAGCCTCCTACGAGCAGTACTTC
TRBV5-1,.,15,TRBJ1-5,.,CASSTGPGSNQPQHF,TGCGCCAGCAGCACGGGACCGGGGAGCAATCAGCCCCAGCATTTT
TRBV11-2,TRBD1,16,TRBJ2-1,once,CASRPTGGTSDNEQFF,TGTGCCAGCAGACCGACAGGGGGTACTTCAGACAATGAGCAGTTCTTC
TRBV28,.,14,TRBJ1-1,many,CASSGIEDYLMAFF,TGTGCCAGCAGTGGTATAGAGGACTATTTAATGGCTTTCTTT
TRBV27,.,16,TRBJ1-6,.,CASSSIGTRRASPLHF,TGTGCCAGCAGTTCGATAGGGACAAGGCGAGCTTCACCCCTCCACTTT
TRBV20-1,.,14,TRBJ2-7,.,CSAIPGGANYEQYF,TGCAGTGCTATTCCAGGGGGGGCCAATTACGAGCAGTACTTC
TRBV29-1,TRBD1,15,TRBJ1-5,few,CSAWDREGTRQPQHF,TGCAGCGCCTGGGACAGGGAGGGGACTCGGCAGCCCCAGCATTTT
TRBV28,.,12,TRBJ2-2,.,CASRVIAGELFF,TGTGCCAGCAGGGTTATCGCCGGGGAGCTGTTTTTT
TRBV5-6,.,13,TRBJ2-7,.,CASSLANPYEQYF,TGTGCCAGCAGCTTGGCCAACCCGTACGAGCAGTACTTC
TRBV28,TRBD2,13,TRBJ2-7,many,CASRLAGQYEQYF,TGTGCCAGCCGACTAGCGGGGCAATACGAGCAGTACTTC
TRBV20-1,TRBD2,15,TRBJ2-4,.,CSASGLAGAKNIQYF,TGCAGTGCTAGCGGACTAGCGGGAGCCAAAAACATTCAGTACTTC
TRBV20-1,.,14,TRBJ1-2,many,CSARVRRDLYGYTF,TGCAGTGCTAGAGTACGGAGGGACCTCTATGGCTACACCTTC